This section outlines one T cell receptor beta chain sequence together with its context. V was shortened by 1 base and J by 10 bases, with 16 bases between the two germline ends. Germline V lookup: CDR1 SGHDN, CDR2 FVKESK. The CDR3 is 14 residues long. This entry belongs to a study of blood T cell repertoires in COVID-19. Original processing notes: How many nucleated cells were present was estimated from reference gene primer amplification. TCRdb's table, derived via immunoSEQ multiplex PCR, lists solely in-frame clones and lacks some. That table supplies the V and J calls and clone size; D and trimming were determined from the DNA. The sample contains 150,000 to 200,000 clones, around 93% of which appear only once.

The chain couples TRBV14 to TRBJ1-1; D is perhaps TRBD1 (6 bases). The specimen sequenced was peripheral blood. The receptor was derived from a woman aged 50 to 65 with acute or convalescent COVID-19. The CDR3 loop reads CASSQGGQGLGAFF. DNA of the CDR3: TGTGCCAGCAGCCAAGGGGGACAAGGCCTGGGAGCTTTCTTT.